These 12 T cell receptor beta chains originate from one sample sequenced in a study of blood T cell repertoires in COVID-19. Sequencing was performed with immunoSEQ multiplex PCR; in TCRdb, only in-frame clones are kept and a portion is missing. In the table there are around 250,000 clones, approximately 90% of which are singletons. The specimen was PBMCs or T cells enriched from blood (not recorded which). These receptor sequences come from a human donor in a cohort exposed to, infected with or recovered from COVID-19 (not recorded which). The donor label of this sample is uncertain.

This clone was seen a few times. The chain uses TRBV25-1 and TRBJ2-7; D is possibly TRBD2 (7 bases). V gave up 4 bases and J gave up 2 bases, with 12 bases separating them. In germline, CDR1 is MGHDK, CDR2 SYGVNS. The CDR3 is 14 amino acids. The CDR3 DNA reads TGTGCCAGCAGTGGGCCGGGGGGCACCTACGAGCAGTACTTC. It encodes CASSGPGGTYEQYF.

The CDR3 DNA sequence: TGTGCCAGCAGTTTACGGGGCAGGGGGCACACCATATATTTT. Translation gives CASSLRGRGHTIYF. This chain connects TRBV27 to TRBJ1-3; TRBD1 matches at 8 bases. The CDR3 has 14 amino acids. The germline CDR1 and CDR2 sequences are MNHEY and SMNVEV (reference sequence). V was clipped by 2 bases and J by 8 bases; unmatched bases: 5.

In DNA form, the CDR3 reads TGTGCCAGCAGATTTAAGACAGGGCTGAACACTGAAGCTTTCTTT. Protein sequence: CASRFKTGLNTEAFF. The gene calls are TRBV6-5 and TRBJ1-1, with TRBD1 identical over 7 bases. Germline CDR1 and CDR2: MNHEY and SVGAGI. The CDR3 is 15 amino acids. J was trimmed by 0 bases and V by 6 bases; bases with no gene match: 7.

This chain links TRBV5-1 with TRBJ2-1; 11 bases agree with TRBD2. Unmatched junction bases numbered 2, after V lost 1 base and J lost 5 bases. Germline lookup yields CDR1 SGHRS and CDR2 YFSETQ. The CDR3 loop spans 15 amino acids. The CDR3 here is CASSLLAGGDNEQFF. The CDR3 DNA follows: TGCGCCAGCAGCTTGCTAGCGGGGGGAGACAATGAGCAGTTCTTC.

The chain joins TRBV9 to TRBJ1-2; D gene uncertain. V lost 6 bases, J lost 8 bases, and 14 bases lay in between. The CDR3 spans 12 residues. The germline V gene encodes CDR1 SGDLS and CDR2 YYNGEE. CDR3 sequence reads: CASTRGLEGYTF. In nucleotides, the CDR3 is TGTGCCAGCACCCGGGGTTTGGAGGGCTACACCTTC.

J is TRBJ1-2 and V is TRBV11-2; D uncertain. The CDR3 has 16 residues. Per germline, CDR1 SGHAT and CDR2 FQNNGV. Trimming took off 4 bases at V and 1 base at J, with 16 bases between the two ends. DNA for the CDR3: TGTGCCAGCAGCTCGCTCTCGGGATCGGGTAACTATGGCTACACCTTC. Amino acid sequence: CASSSLSGSGNYGYTF.

The V gene is TRBV7-8, the J gene TRBJ1-2; tentatively, D is TRBD1 (6 bases). CDR1 and CDR2 (germline): SGHVS, FQNEAQ. V dropped 5 bases and J dropped 4 bases, with 14 bases sitting between them. CDR3 length: 14 amino acids. The CDR3 loop reads CASSPGVPPYGYTF. As DNA, the CDR3 is TGTGCCAGCAGCCCAGGGGTCCCTCCCTATGGCTACACCTTC.

The V gene is TRBV4-1, the J gene TRBJ1-6; D possibly corresponds to TRBD1 (5 bases). Trimming removed 2 bases from V and 10 bases from J, with 15 bases in between. The CDR3 is 15 amino acids. The germline CDR1 and CDR2 sequences are MGHRA and YSYEKL. CDR3 DNA sequence: TGCGCCAGCAGCCAAATCGGGAGGGGAGGGTCACCCCTCCACTTT. Translated, it gives CASSQIGRGGSPLHF.

Concerning this clone: Other DNA sequences in the sample encode the same CDR3. The chain couples TRBV7-9 to TRBJ1-5; 7 nucleotides match TRBD1. V shed 5 bases and J 4 bases; nucleotides not matched to a gene: 2. Germline V gene lookup returns CDR1 SEHNR and CDR2 FQNEAQ (reference sequence). This CDR3 is 13 amino acids long. The CDR3 DNA reads as TGTGCCAGCAGCCTGACAGGGAATCAGCCCCAGCATTTT. This encodes CASSLTGNQPQHF.

This clone was detected a few times. The CDR3 loop is CASGEAMSGNTIYF. The DNA for the CDR3 is TGTGCCAGCGGCGAGGCGATGTCTGGAAACACCATATATTTT. The chain links TRBV7-9 to TRBJ1-3, with D unclear. CDR1 and CDR2 (germline): SEHNR, FQNEAQ (reference sequence). The germline V and J ends were trimmed by 8 bases and 1 base, with 12 bases remaining between them. This CDR3 comprises 14 residues. Together with reference TRBV7-9 and TRBJ1-3, the CDR3 gives the full variable domain: DTGVSQNPRHKITKRGQNVTFRCDPISEHNRLYWYRQTLGQGPEFLTYFQNEAQLEKSRLLSDRFSAERPKGSFSTLEIQRTEQGDSAMYLCASGEAMSGNTIYFGEGSWLTVV.

The rearrangement links TRBV10-3 to TRBJ1-2; D unclear. V lost 2 bases and J lost 6, with 4 bases in between. Germline CDR1 and CDR2: ENHRY and SYGVKD. There are 11 residues in the CDR3. The CDR3 loop reads CAISEPHGYTF. For the CDR3, the DNA is TGTGCCATCAGTGAGCCTCATGGCTACACCTTC.

The rearrangement joins TRBV7-3 to TRBJ1-2; D gene uncertain. There are 15 residues in the CDR3. Germline values: CDR1 SGHTA, CDR2 FQGTGA. Deletions cut 7 bases from V and 8 bases from J, with 23 bases between. CDR3 amino acids: CASIPRGVTIGGYTF. The CDR3 nucleotides are TGTGCCAGCATCCCCCGTGGTGTCACTATTGGAGGCTACACCTTC. The whole variable domain, remainder taken from reference TRBV7-3 and TRBJ1-2, is GAGVSQTPSNKVTEKGKYVELRCDPISGHTALYWYRQSLGQGPEFLIYFQGTGAADDSGLPNDRFFAVRPEGSVSTLKIQRTERGDSAVYLCASIPRGVTIGGYTFGSGTRLTVV.